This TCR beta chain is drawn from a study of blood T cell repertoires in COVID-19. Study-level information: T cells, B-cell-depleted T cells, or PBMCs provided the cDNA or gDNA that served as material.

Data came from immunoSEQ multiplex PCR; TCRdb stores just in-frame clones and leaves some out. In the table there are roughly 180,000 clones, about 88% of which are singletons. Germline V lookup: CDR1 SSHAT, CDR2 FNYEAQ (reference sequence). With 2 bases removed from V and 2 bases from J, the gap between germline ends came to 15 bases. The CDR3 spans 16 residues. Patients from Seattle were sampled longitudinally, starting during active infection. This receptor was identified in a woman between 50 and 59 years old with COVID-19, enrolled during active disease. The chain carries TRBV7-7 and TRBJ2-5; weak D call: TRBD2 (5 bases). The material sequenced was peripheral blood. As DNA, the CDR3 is TGTGCCAGCAGCTTATTATCCCCGGGAACGCAAGAGACCCAGTACTTC. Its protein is CASSLLSPGTQETQYF.